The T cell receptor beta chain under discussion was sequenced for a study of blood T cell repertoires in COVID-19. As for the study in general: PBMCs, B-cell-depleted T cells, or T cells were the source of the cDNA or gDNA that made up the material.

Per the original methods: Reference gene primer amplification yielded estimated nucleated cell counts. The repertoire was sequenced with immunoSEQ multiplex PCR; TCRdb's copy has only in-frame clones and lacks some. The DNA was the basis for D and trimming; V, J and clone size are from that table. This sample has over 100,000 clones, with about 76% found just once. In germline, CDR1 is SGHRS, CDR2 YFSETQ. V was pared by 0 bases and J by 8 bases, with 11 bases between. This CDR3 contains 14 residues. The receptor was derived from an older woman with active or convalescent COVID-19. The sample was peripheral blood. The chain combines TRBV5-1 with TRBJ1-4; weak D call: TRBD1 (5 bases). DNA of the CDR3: TGCGCCAGCAGCTTGGGGGGCAGCCTAGAAAAACTGTTTTTT. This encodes CASSLGGSLEKLFF.